Below, one T cell receptor (beta chain) is given with its context. This entry is derived from a study of blood T cell repertoires in COVID-19. Across the study: Samples of COVID-19 (acute and convalescent) were obtained from the United States, Italy and Spain. T cells, B-cell-depleted T cells, or PBMCs supplied cDNA or gDNA.

Authors' analysis steps: For nucleated cells, counts were estimated from reference gene primer amplification. Some clones are missing from TCRdb's copy, which holds only in-frame ones; the method was immunoSEQ multiplex PCR. The DNA gave D and trimming, while V, J and clone size come from that table. Of 150,000 to 200,000 clones in the sample, about nine tenths were seen once. Germline V gene sequence: CDR1 KGHDR, CDR2 SFDVKD. With 4 bases clipped from V and 4 bases from J, the junction kept 3 bases outside the gene matches. This CDR3 has 15 residues. The sequencing sample was made of peripheral blood. The source is a man aged 60 to 75 with active or convalescent COVID-19. V usage is TRBV24-1 and J usage is TRBJ2-3, with 11 positions matching TRBD1. CDR3 bases: TGTGCCACCAGTGACCCGGGACAGGGGGCAGATACGCAGTATTTT. It is translated as CATSDPGQGADTQYF.